This T cell receptor (beta chain) was retrieved from a study of blood T cell repertoires in COVID-19. Whole-study context: Acute-phase and convalescent COVID-19 samples originated in the United States, Italy and Spain. Sample material is recorded as cDNA or gDNA derived from T cells, B-cell-depleted T cells, or PBMCs.

This CDR3 is 13 amino acids long. Trimming removed 5 bases at V and 3 bases at J, with 10 bases between. Germline V gives CDR1 SEHNR, CDR2 FQNEAQ (reference sequence). As processed by the authors: Amplification of reference gene primers was used by the study to estimate nucleated cell counts. Produced via immunoSEQ multiplex PCR; TCRdb's table is partial and in-frame only. The V and J calls and clone size were taken over from that table, and D and trimming were inferred from the DNA. Among 60,000 to 75,000 clones listed, 84% were seen once. This sequence originates from a human donor in a cohort sampled during active COVID-19. J is TRBJ2-5 and V is TRBV7-9, with D perhaps matching TRBD1 (6 bases). The sequenced material came from peripheral blood. CDR3 nucleotide sequence: TGTGCCAGCAGCCGACAGGTTGAAGAGACCCAGTACTTC. Protein: CASSRQVEETQYF.